These 24 T cell receptor beta chains were sequenced from one sample in a study of Tregs in tolerant kidney transplant recipients. The protocol was immunoSEQ multiplex PCR, while the TCRdb copy is restricted to in-frame clones and leaves out a portion. Reported are 20,000 to 30,000 clones; the ten largest clones contain about 4%. Related graft donors supplied nonmyeloablative bone marrow transplants, and mixed chimerism was transient. Source: CD4+ T cells from blood (PBMCs), taken 6 months after the transplant. These receptors were taken from a human patient who received a combined kidney and bone marrow transplant. A share of the T cells may be of graft donor origin.

As to this clone: The CDR3 extends 3 residues past the end of the read, so its final part is completed from the germline J gene. The V call is TRBV5-6, the J call TRBJ2-1; TRBD1 is a possible D gene (5 bases). Between the trimmed V and J ends, which lost 0 bases and 2 bases, there was a span of 9 bases. The CDR3 length is 15 residues. The germline gives CDR1 SGHDT, CDR2 YYEEEE. The part of the CDR3 DNA that was read is TGTGCCAGCAGCTTGGGGGGCAGGGCCTACAATGAG. Amino acid sequence: CASSLGGRAYNE. The entire CDR3 reads CASSLGGRAYNEQFF.

On this clone: The CDR3 is cut off 3 residues early in the read; its end comes from the germline J gene. This rearrangement joins TRBV4-1 to TRBJ2-7; D is possibly TRBD1 (5 bases). The CDR3 sequence is 15 residues long. The germline V gene has CDR1 MGHRA and CDR2 YSYEKL. V was trimmed by 3 bases and J by 0 bases, leaving 12 bases between them. The CDR3: CASSHPGLSSYEQYF. The covered CDR3 bases are TGCGCCAGCAGCCATCCAGGGCTAAGCTCCTACGAG.

A note on this clone: The read is 3 residues too short to cover the CDR3 end, so that end is filled in from the germline J gene. This chain joins TRBV5-1 and TRBJ2-2; tentative D call: TRBD1 (6 bases). Per germline, CDR1 SGHRS and CDR2 YFSETQ. V dropped 7 bases and J dropped 5 bases, with 18 bases sitting between them. The CDR3 covers 15 residues. The sequenced CDR3 bases are TGCGCCAGCCACTTCGGGCAGGGGTGGACCGGGGAG. Protein product: CASHFGQGWTGE. In full, the CDR3 is CASHFGQGWTGELFF.

Remarks on this clone: The CDR3 end lies 3 residues beyond the end of the read and is filled in from the germline J gene. The rearrangement links TRBV19 to TRBJ1-2, with D hard to call. The V and J ends lost 2 bases and 7 bases respectively, with 14 bases between them. Germline lookup yields CDR1 LNHDA and CDR2 SQIVND (reference sequence). The CDR3 contains 14 residues. The sequenced CDR3 bases are TGTGCCAGTAGTATAACGAGGACTTCTGGTGGC. It encodes CASSITRTSGG. The CDR3 in its entirety is CASSITRTSGGYTF.

Comment on this clone: The read gets to within 3 residues of the CDR3 end, and the germline J gene fills in the rest. This chain links TRBV18 with TRBJ2-1; 10 bases match TRBD2. The V segment lost 3 bases and the J segment 5 bases; nucleotides outside the gene matches: 4. The CDR3 contains 15 residues. CDR1 and CDR2 (germline): KGHSH, LQKENI. CDR3 region: CASSPILAGDNEQFF. CDR3 DNA, as far as it was read: TGTGCCAGCTCACCCATCCTAGCGGGGGACAATGAG.

Of note for this clone: The DNA ends 3 residues before the CDR3 does, and the rest of the CDR3 is filled in from the germline J gene. This chain uses TRBV5-6 with TRBJ1-6, with 10 bases lining up with TRBD1. Germline V gives CDR1 SGHDT, CDR2 YYEEEE. This CDR3 is 15 amino acids long. Unmatched junction bases numbered 3, after V lost 4 bases and J lost 5 bases. CDR3 sequence reads: CASSKGTGDNSPLHF. CDR3 bases read: TGTGCCAGCAGCAAGGGGACAGGGGATAATTCACCC.

Comments on this clone: The read ends 3 residues early relative to the CDR3; the germline J gene fills the gap. The gene calls are TRBV19 and TRBJ1-1, with 9 positions matching TRBD1. The germline gives CDR1 LNHDA, CDR2 SQIVND (reference sequence). The CDR3 length is 12 residues. The CDR3 bases that were read are TGTGCCAGTAGTACAGGACAGGGGACA. Amino acid sequence: CASSTGQGT. The whole CDR3 protein reads CASSTGQGTAFF.

A note on this clone: The read falls 3 residues short of the CDR3 end, and the missing part is taken from the germline J gene. The V and J genes are TRBV18 and TRBJ2-3; the D is unclear. The CDR3 sequence is 13 residues long. Trimming stripped 3 bases from V and 0 bases from J, with 4 bases between. Looked up from germline, CDR1 is KGHSH and CDR2 is LQKENI. CDR3 DNA, as far as it was read: TGTGCCAGCTCACCCCAGAGCACAGATACG. Its protein product is CASSPQSTDT. The CDR3 in its entirety is CASSPQSTDTQYF.

Turning to this clone: The read ends 3 residues before the CDR3 terminus; that terminus is restored from the germline J gene. The V and J genes are TRBV23-1 and TRBJ2-1; D gene ambiguous. TRBV23-1 is classed as an ORF, of uncertain function. The CDR3 runs to 22 residues. The V gene lost 4 bases and the J gene lost 4 bases, with 35 bases spanning the gap. CDR3 DNA (partial): TGCGCCAGCAGTCTCTTCGCTATGGCAGGTACCCTATATCATGGATTTTACAATGAG. Translation gives CASSLFAMAGTLYHGFYNE. The whole CDR3 sequence is CASSLFAMAGTLYHGFYNEQFF.

As concerns this clone: With the read ending 3 residues before the CDR3 end, the germline J gene is used to fill in that end. The genes are TRBV5-5 and TRBJ1-6; D perhaps matches TRBD1 (6 bases). CDR1 is SGHKS and CDR2 is YYEKEE in the germline V gene (reference sequence). Trimming shortened V by 4 bases and J by 7 bases, and 15 bases separated the two germline ends. The length of the CDR3 is 15 residues. Partial CDR3 DNA: TGTGCCAGCAGCGTGAAAACAGGGTGGAATTCACCC. This sequence encodes CASSVKTGWNSP. The entire CDR3 reads CASSVKTGWNSPLHF.

A remark on this clone: The read falls 3 residues short of the CDR3 end, and the missing part is taken from the germline J gene. This sequence joins TRBV18 and TRBJ2-2; D is unresolved. With 1 base removed from V and 5 bases from J, the gap between germline ends came to 14 bases. There are 16 residues in the CDR3. The germline V gene encodes CDR1 KGHSH and CDR2 LQKENI. The sequenced CDR3 bases are TGTGCCAGCTCACCACTTATCGTAATAGGGACCGGGGAG. This translates into CASSPLIVIGTGE. The full CDR3 reads CASSPLIVIGTGELFF. Supplemented by reference TRBV18 and TRBJ2-2, the full variable domain reads NAGVMQNPRHLVRRRGQEARLRCSPMKGHSHVYWYRQLPEEGLKFMVYLQKENIIDESGMPKERFSAEFPKEGPSILRIQQVVRGDSAAYFCASSPLIVIGTGELFFGEGSRLTVL.

Regarding this clone: One junction end disagrees with the germline gene, perhaps due to a read error. With the read ending 3 residues before the CDR3 end, the germline J gene is used to fill in that end. This sequence joins TRBV23-1 and TRBJ2-2; a possible D gene is TRBD1 (6 bases). TRBV23-1 is reported as an ORF; its role is uncertain. The CDR3 sequence is 19 residues long. This chain's CDR3 is CASSQSLQGWAGNTGELFF. CDR3 DNA (partial): TGTGCCAGCAGTCAATCGCTACAGGGTTGGGCCGGGAACACCGGGGAG.

With respect to this clone: The CDR3 end falls 3 residues outside the read, so it is completed with the germline J gene. J is TRBJ1-4 and V is TRBV5-5; 10 bases agree with TRBD1. The germline V gene encodes CDR1 SGHKS and CDR2 YYEKEE (reference sequence). Trimming removed 7 bases from V and 7 bases from J; junction bases left unmatched: 10. The CDR3 loop spans 15 amino acids. Here the CDR3 reads CASVPGQGNGEKLFF. CDR3 bases read: TGTGCCAGCGTTCCGGGACAGGGGAATGGTGAAAAA.

Of note for this clone: Read data end 3 residues before the CDR3 end; the end is taken from the germline J gene. The chain couples TRBV30 to TRBJ2-1; 9 nucleotides agree with TRBD2. Per the germline V gene, CDR1 is GTSNPN and CDR2 is SVGIG (reference sequence). This CDR3 comprises 16 residues. Trimming took 0 bases from V and 6 from J; bases not matched to a gene: 9. The CDR3 spells CAWSVGGLASLNEQFF. The covered CDR3 bases are TGTGCCTGGAGTGTAGGGGGACTAGCTTCACTCAATGAG. The full variable domain, with the rest looked up from reference TRBV30 and TRBJ2-1, is SQTIHQWPATLVQPVGSPLSLECTVEGTSNPNLYWYRQAAGRGLQLLFYSVGIGQISSEVPQNLSASRPQDRQFILSSKKLLLSDSGFYLCAWSVGGLASLNEQFFGPGTRLTVL.

On this clone: Sequencing ends 3 residues short of the CDR3 end; the germline J gene provides the rest. The chain joins TRBV5-4 to TRBJ2-3, with a tentative D call TRBD1 (6 bases). The germline V and J ends were trimmed by 5 bases and 1 base, with 17 bases remaining between them. This CDR3 spans 16 amino acids. The germline V gene has CDR1 SGHNT and CDR2 YYREEE (reference sequence). CDR3 sequence reads: CASSSLQGARTDTQYF. The CDR3 bases that were read are TGTGCCAGCAGTTCTTTACAGGGCGCCCGCACAGATACG.

This CDR3 is CSVESGSSSGANVLTF. The covered CDR3 bases are TGCAGCGTTGAATCCGGGTCGAGCTCTGGGGCCAACGTC. The rearrangement uses TRBV29-1 and TRBJ2-6; D gene uncertain. The read gets to within 3 residues of the CDR3 end, and the germline J gene fills in the rest. The CDR3 has 16 residues. V dropped 2 bases and J dropped 0 bases, with 11 bases sitting between them. Germline CDR1 SQVTM, CDR2 ANQGSEA.

Details on this clone: The read falls 3 residues short of the CDR3 end, and the missing part is taken from the germline J gene. The chain uses TRBV5-1 and TRBJ2-5; 8 bases are shared with TRBD1. The CDR3 totals 16 residues. V lost 0 bases to trimming and J lost 5 bases; unmatched junction nucleotides: 9. Germline V lookup: CDR1 SGHRS, CDR2 YFSETQ. CDR3 loop: CASSLDGQGIKETQYF. The sequenced part of the CDR3 DNA is TGCGCCAGCAGCTTGGATGGACAGGGAATTAAGGAGACC.

With respect to this clone: The CDR3 extends 3 residues past the end of the read, so its final part is completed from the germline J gene. The chain combines TRBV6-1 with TRBJ2-7, with 8 bases aligning to TRBD1. This CDR3 is built from 13 residues. Looked up from germline, CDR1 is MNHNS and CDR2 is SASEGT. The ends lost 3 bases at V and 3 bases at J; junction bases unmatched: 1. The CDR3 bases that were read are TGTGCCAGCAGTGACAGGGGGCGCTACGAG. Its translation is CASSDRGRYE. The entire CDR3 reads CASSDRGRYEQYF.

A word on this clone: The CDR3 end falls 3 residues outside the read, so it is completed with the germline J gene. The chain employs TRBV5-6 and TRBJ1-5; D perhaps matches TRBD1 (5 bases). The CDR3 length is 14 residues. From germline, CDR1 is SGHDT and CDR2 YYEEEE. V dropped 4 bases and J dropped 2 bases, with 10 bases sitting between them. The DNA read from the CDR3 is TGTGCCAGCAGCAACTGGGGGGGCAATCAGCCC. Translated, it gives CASSNWGGNQP. The CDR3, in full, reads CASSNWGGNQPQHF. The whole variable domain, filled in from reference TRBV5-6 and TRBJ1-5, reads DAGVTQSPTHLIKTRGQQVTLRCSPKSGHDTVSWYQQALGQGPQFIFQYYEEEERQRGNFPDRFSGHQFPNYSSELNVNALLLGDSALYLCASSNWGGNQPQHFGDGTRLSIL.

Points on this clone: The read finishes 3 residues shy of the CDR3 end, and the germline J gene is used to complete it. The chain links TRBV19 to TRBJ2-1; the match to TRBD1 covers 10 bases. Germline CDR1 reads LNHDA; CDR2 reads SQIVND (reference sequence). This CDR3 has 18 residues. Germline trimming cut 5 bases from V and 7 bases from J; bases unmatched to any gene: 17. The CDR3 bases that were read are TGTGCCAGTAGTGCCCCTCCCTCGCGACAGGGGGCTAGGAATGAG. This codes for CASSAPPSRQGARNE. Given in full, the CDR3 is CASSAPPSRQGARNEQFF.

A note on this clone: Sequencing ends 3 residues short of the CDR3 end; the germline J gene provides the rest. The rearrangement links TRBV30 to TRBJ2-6; D remains ambiguous. The CDR3 covers 13 residues. The germline CDR1 and CDR2 sequences are GTSNPN and SVGIG (reference sequence). With 3 bases removed from V and 1 base from J, the gap between germline ends came to 4 bases. The sequenced part of the CDR3 DNA is TGTGCCTGGAGCATGTCTGGGGCCAACGTC. Its translation is CAWSMSGANV. The CDR3 as a whole reads CAWSMSGANVLTF.

As regards this clone: Read coverage stops 3 residues before the CDR3 terminus; the germline J gene supplies the remainder. J is TRBJ2-3 and V is TRBV2; 7 nucleotides agree with TRBD1. CDR3 length: 15 residues. The germline V gene has CDR1 SNHLY and CDR2 FYNNEI. V lost 7 bases to trimming and J lost 0 bases; unmatched junction nucleotides: 7. Partial CDR3 DNA: TGTGCCAGCACCCAAGGACAGGCAAGCACAGATACG. It specifies CASTQGQASTDT. The complete CDR3 reads CASTQGQASTDTQYF. The full variable domain, rest sourced from reference TRBV2 and TRBJ2-3, is EPEVTQTPSHQVTQMGQEVILRCVPISNHLYFYWYRQILGQKVEFLVSFYNNEISEKSEIFDDQFSVERPDGSNFTLKIRSTKLEDSAMYFCASTQGQASTDTQYFGPGTRLTVL.

With regard to this clone: Read sequence stops 3 residues before the CDR3 end, and the germline J gene provides the missing end. V and J are TRBV2 and TRBJ2-3; D gene uncertain. The CDR3 extends over 15 amino acids. With 0 bases removed from V and 7 bases from J, the gap between germline ends came to 14 bases. Germline V gene sequence: CDR1 SNHLY, CDR2 FYNNEI. CDR3 in amino acids: CASSEALWADNTQYF. The DNA read from the CDR3 is TGTGCCAGCAGTGAAGCGCTTTGGGCAGATAATACG.

Worth noting for this clone: The read is 3 residues too short to cover the CDR3 end, so that end is filled in from the germline J gene. The chain uses TRBV2 and TRBJ2-3, with 7 bases aligning to TRBD2. V gave up 4 bases and J gave up 2 bases; unmatched junction bases: 6. The germline CDR1 and CDR2 sequences are SNHLY and FYNNEI. The CDR3 is 15 amino acids. CDR3 DNA, as far as it was read: TGTGCCAGCAGTGGGACTAGACTTTTCACAGATACG. Encoded protein: CASSGTRLFTDT. Given in full, the CDR3 is CASSGTRLFTDTQYF.